This TCR beta chain was documented in a study of Graves' ophthalmopathy and Graves' hyperthyroidism. Study-level points and caveats: It was with 70.59% sensitivity and around 72% specificity that the model predicted ophthalmopathy progression. Detected in blood as well were most expanded thyroid clonotypes with frequency above 0.001.

This clonotype was found many times. What it recognizes is unknown. Uncontrolled infections, other autoimmune diseases, pregnancy or lactation barred patients from enrollment. The authors used Ficoll-Paque density gradient centrifugation to separate PBMCs. The input was 10 ml of fresh peripheral blood. The authors amplified TCR beta CDR3 regions from RNA transcripts. First-round RT-PCR employed HTBI primers, with a second-round multiplex PCR after it. MiXCR was run by TCRdb on the multiplex PCR reads, yielding one entry per CDR3 protein. Among approximately 210,000 distinct CDR3 sequences, under 30% were seen once, and the ten largest hold 8.5% to 9.5%. Sequencing was performed on peripheral blood. This clonotype originated in a man in his forties or fifties with Graves' ophthalmopathy.

Written as DNA, the CDR3 is TGTGCCAGCAATCAGGGACCATATCAGCCCCAGCATTTT. Translated: CASNQGPYQPQHF. The V gene is TRBV6-1, the J gene TRBJ1-5; tentative D call: TRBD1 (5 bases). Per germline, CDR1 MNHNS and CDR2 SASEGT. The CDR3 spans 13 residues. Between the trimmed V and J ends, which lost 7 bases and 5 bases, there was a span of 12 bases.